A single T cell receptor beta chain is shown here with its context. Its target is not known. These data originate in a study of CD8 T cells in ankylosing spondylitis. CDR1 and CDR2 (germline): SGHRS, YFSETQ. This CDR3 is 16 amino acids long. V was cut by 0 bases and J by 5 bases, with 15 bases left in between. Whole-study results and caveats: In reactive arthritis synovial fluid and blood, some motif variants had been reported before. Characteristic, it appeared, of ankylosing spondylitis blood was a TCR beta motif of roughly eight highly homologous variants.

Each CDR3 protein gets one entry after TCRdb re-called the 5' RACE reads with MiXCR. Of some 840,000 distinct CDR3 sequences listed, 12% were seen once; the top ten hold roughly 0.51%. The sequenced material came from blood, either unsorted or a sorted T cell fraction (not recorded which). The receptor's source is a male donor with ankylosing spondylitis. The rearrangement links TRBV5-1 to TRBJ2-1, with D perhaps matching TRBD2 (6 bases). CDR3 bases: TGCGCCAGCAGCTTGGGGGGGACTGTTCCTAACAATGAGCAGTTCTTC. It translates to CASSLGGTVPNNEQFF.